The clone carrying this TCR beta chain qualifies as medium-sized. The CDR3 is 13 residues long. V was trimmed by 3 bases and J by 4 bases, leaving 7 bases between them. Germline V gene data show CDR1 as MNHEY and CDR2 as SMNVEV (reference sequence). Measured with immunoSEQ multiplex PCR; TCRdb has only the in-frame clones, and not every one. The table shows tens of thousands of clones, with about nine tenths occurring only once. The sample comes from a study of T cell changes during pregnancy in multiple sclerosis. This TCR was recovered from a female donor with multiple sclerosis, enrolled in a pregnancy study. This specimen was CD8+ T cells from peripheral blood mononuclear cells, taken before pregnancy. The chain links TRBV27 to TRBJ1-3, with no clear D. DNA for the CDR3: TGTGCCAGCAGTTTGAGTATGGGAAACACCATATATTTT. Encoded protein: CASSLSMGNTIYF.